What follows are 12 T cell receptor beta chains derived from one specimen sequenced in a study of shared clonotypes between healthy human individuals. Here immunoSEQ multiplex PCR was the method, and the copy in TCRdb shows in-frame clones only, minus some. The table shows some 510,000 clones, with 79% occurring only once. The specimen was PBMCs. These receptors came from a woman aged 40 to 49 in good health. Some clones in this sample may be carry-over from other donors' samples.

This chain uses TRBV5-1 with TRBJ2-1; D may correspond to TRBD1 or TRBD2 (5 bases each). Germline CDR1 and CDR2: SGHRS and YFSETQ. V lost 2 bases and J 5 bases, leaving 8 bases between the germline ends. The CDR3 sequence is 13 residues long. The CDR3 here is CASSFMGDNEQFF. In DNA form, the CDR3 reads TGCGCCAGCAGCTTCATGGGGGACAATGAGCAGTTCTTC.

In its sample, this clone was seen once. This rearrangement joins TRBV18 to TRBJ2-1; 7 bases map to TRBD2. Trimming cost V 3 bases and J 8 bases; bases outside gene matches: 10. The CDR3 runs 15 residues. Germline assignment: CDR1 KGHSH and CDR2 LQKENI. CDR3 protein: CASSPLGGGPYEQFF. The DNA of the CDR3 is TGTGCCAGCTCACCCCTCGGGGGAGGGCCCTATGAGCAGTTCTTC.

This clone has a single count. The V gene is TRBV14, the J gene TRBJ2-1; 7 bases match TRBD1. Germline CDR1 SGHDN, CDR2 FVKESK. This CDR3 contains 20 residues. J was trimmed by 0 bases and V by 0 bases; bases with no gene match: 14. The CDR3 coding sequence is TGTGCCAGCAGCCAAGATCAGGGGTGGACACAGGGGCTCTCCTACAATGAGCAGTTCTTC. This codes for CASSQDQGWTQGLSYNEQFF.

The rearrangement links TRBV7-2 to TRBJ2-1; TRBD2 matches at 10 bases. Germline CDR1 is SGHTA and CDR2 is FQGNSA. V trimming: 5 bases; J trimming: 7 bases; junction bases outside the gene matches: 14. This CDR3 has 17 amino acids. The CDR3 region has the DNA TGTGCCAGCAGCCAAGATTACAGCGGGAGGGTGGGGAATGAGCAGTTCTTC. It is translated as CASSQDYSGRVGNEQFF.

About this clone itself: The sample holds other DNA sequences that translate to the same CDR3. This chain links TRBV28 with TRBJ1-2; D unresolved. The CDR3 extends over 11 amino acids. Germline assignment: CDR1 MDHEN and CDR2 SYDVKM. Trimming removed 3 bases at V and 4 bases at J, with 3 bases between. The CDR3 protein is CASSFGYGYTF. CDR3 DNA sequence: TGTGCCAGCAGTTTCGGCTATGGCTACACCTTC.

This chain's CDR3 is CASSEPLENYNEQFF. CDR3 coding DNA: TGTGCCAGCAGTGAACCGCTCGAGAACTACAATGAGCAGTTCTTC. The chain uses TRBV2 and TRBJ2-1; D unclear. The CDR3 extends over 15 amino acids. Looked up from germline, CDR1 is SNHLY and CDR2 is FYNNEI. V lost 2 bases and J lost 3, with 11 bases in between. The full variable domain, in which reference TRBV2 and TRBJ2-1 provide the parts outside the CDR3, is EPEVTQTPSHQVTQMGQEVILRCVPISNHLYFYWYRQILGQKVEFLVSFYNNEISEKSEIFDDQFSVERPDGSNFTLKIRSTKLEDSAMYFCASSEPLENYNEQFFGPGTRLTVL.

The chain recombines TRBV5-6 with TRBJ1-2; D is unresolved. This CDR3 is built from 13 residues. Trimming removed 5 bases from V and 4 bases from J, with 12 bases in between. Germline values: CDR1 SGHDT, CDR2 YYEEEE. The CDR3 DNA sequence: TGTGCCAGCAGACAACGGTTGGGCTATGGCTACACCTTC. Encoded protein: CASRQRLGYGYTF. The full variable domain, rest sourced from reference TRBV5-6 and TRBJ1-2, is DAGVTQSPTHLIKTRGQQVTLRCSPKSGHDTVSWYQQALGQGPQFIFQYYEEEERQRGNFPDRFSGHQFPNYSSELNVNALLLGDSALYLCASRQRLGYGYTFGSGTRLTVV.

The V and J genes are TRBV30 and TRBJ1-6; D is unresolved. Trimming took off 1 base at V and 10 bases at J, with 14 bases between the two ends. Germline CDR1 and CDR2: GTSNPN and SVGIG (reference sequence). The CDR3 has 14 residues. Here the CDR3 reads CAWSDGLETSPLHF. The CDR3 nucleotides are TGTGCCTGGAGTGATGGCTTAGAGACGTCACCCCTCCACTTT.

This clone was counted a single time. The genes are TRBV18 and TRBJ2-5; D gene uncertain. This CDR3 is 13 amino acids long. Trimming took 2 bases from V and 4 from J, leaving 8 bases between them. Germline CDR1 and CDR2: KGHSH and LQKENI. CDR3 in amino acids: CASSPGFGETQYF. The CDR3 coding sequence is TGTGCCAGCTCACCAGGGTTTGGAGAGACCCAGTACTTC.

The chain couples TRBV28 to TRBJ2-1; D gene ambiguous. Germline values: CDR1 MDHEN, CDR2 SYDVKM. Deletions cut 0 bases from V and 5 bases from J, with 11 bases between. This CDR3 region has 15 residues. CDR3 DNA sequence: TGTGCCAGCAGTTTATGGGACCCCCTCCACAATGAGCAGTTCTTC. Its translation is CASSLWDPLHNEQFF. Full variable domain (remainder filled in from reference TRBV28 and TRBJ2-1): DVKVTQSSRYLVKRTGEKVFLECVQDMDHENMFWYRQDPGLGLRLIYFSYDVKMKEKGDIPEGYSVSREKKERFSLILESASTNQTSMYLCASSLWDPLHNEQFFGPGTRLTVL.

This chain connects TRBV7-2 to TRBJ2-1, with 11 positions matching TRBD2. The CDR3 covers 15 residues. Per the germline V gene, CDR1 is SGHTA and CDR2 is FQGNSA. The ends lost 6 bases at V and 6 bases at J; junction bases unmatched: 7. The CDR3 DNA sequence: TGTGCCAGCAGATTGGGACTAGCGGAGTCCAATGAGCAGTTCTTC. It translates to CASRLGLAESNEQFF.

J is TRBJ1-2 and V is TRBV5-6; the match to TRBD1 covers 8 bases. CDR1 SGHDT and CDR2 YYEEEE come from the germline V gene. The V gene end was trimmed by 0 bases and the J gene end by 2 bases; junction bases not matched to a gene: 3. The CDR3 length is 15 residues. The CDR3, as DNA: TGTGCCAGCAGCTTGGTGGGACAGGTCAACTATGGCTACACCTTC. Its protein product is CASSLVGQVNYGYTF.